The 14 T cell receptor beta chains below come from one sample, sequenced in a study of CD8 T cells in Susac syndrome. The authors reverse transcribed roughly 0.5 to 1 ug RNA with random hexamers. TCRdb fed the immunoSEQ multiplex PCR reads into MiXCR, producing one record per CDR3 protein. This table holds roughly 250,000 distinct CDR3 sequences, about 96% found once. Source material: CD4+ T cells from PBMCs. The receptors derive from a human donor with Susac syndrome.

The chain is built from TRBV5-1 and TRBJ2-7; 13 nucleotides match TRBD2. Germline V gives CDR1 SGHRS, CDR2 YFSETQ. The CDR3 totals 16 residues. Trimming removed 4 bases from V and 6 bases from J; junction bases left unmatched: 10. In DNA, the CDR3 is TGCGCCAGCAGCCTTGATGTGGGACTAGCGGGATCCGAGCAGTACTTC. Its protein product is CASSLDVGLAGSEQYF.

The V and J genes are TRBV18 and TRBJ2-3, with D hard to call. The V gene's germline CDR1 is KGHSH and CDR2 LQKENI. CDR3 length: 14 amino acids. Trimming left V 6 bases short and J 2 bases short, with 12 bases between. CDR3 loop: CASSPTSDTDTQYF. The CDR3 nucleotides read TGTGCCAGCTCCCCAACTTCAGACACAGATACGCAGTATTTT.

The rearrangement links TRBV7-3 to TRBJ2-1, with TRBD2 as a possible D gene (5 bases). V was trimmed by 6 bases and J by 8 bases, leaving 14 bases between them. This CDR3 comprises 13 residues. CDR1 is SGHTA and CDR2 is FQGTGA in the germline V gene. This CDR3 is CASRSTPGDEQFF. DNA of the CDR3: TGTGCCAGCAGAAGTACCCCCGGGGATGAGCAGTTCTTC.

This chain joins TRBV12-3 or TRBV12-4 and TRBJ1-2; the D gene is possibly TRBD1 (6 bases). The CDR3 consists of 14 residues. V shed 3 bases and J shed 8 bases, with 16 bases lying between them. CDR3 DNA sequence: TGTGCCAGCAGTTTTGGTCATCGGGGGCGGGGCTACACCTTC. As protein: CASSFGHRGRGYTF.

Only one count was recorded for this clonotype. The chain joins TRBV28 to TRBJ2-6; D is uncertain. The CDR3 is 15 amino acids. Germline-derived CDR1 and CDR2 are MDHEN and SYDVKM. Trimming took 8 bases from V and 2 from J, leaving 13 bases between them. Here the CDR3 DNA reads TGTGCCAGCGGGTCGGCTGGAGCTGGGGCCAACGTCCTGACTTTC. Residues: CASGSAGAGANVLTF.

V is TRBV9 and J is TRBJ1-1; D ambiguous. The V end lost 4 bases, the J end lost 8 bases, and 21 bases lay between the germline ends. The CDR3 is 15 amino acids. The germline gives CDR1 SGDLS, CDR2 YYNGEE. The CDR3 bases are TGTGCCAGCAGCCCCACCGGACGAATACATTCCGAAGCTTTCTTT. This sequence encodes CASSPTGRIHSEAFF.

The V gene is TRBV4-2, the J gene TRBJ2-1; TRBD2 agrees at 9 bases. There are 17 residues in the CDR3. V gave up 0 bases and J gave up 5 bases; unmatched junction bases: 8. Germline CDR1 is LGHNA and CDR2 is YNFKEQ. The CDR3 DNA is TGTGCCAGCAGCCAAGATCAATTGGCTAGCGGGGACAATGAGCAGTTCTTC. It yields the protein CASSQDQLASGDNEQFF.

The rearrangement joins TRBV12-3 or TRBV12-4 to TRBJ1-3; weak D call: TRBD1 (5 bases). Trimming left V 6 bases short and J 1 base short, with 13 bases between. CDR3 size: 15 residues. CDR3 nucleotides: TGTGCCAGCAGACATGACAGAAGGTCTGGAAACACCATATATTTT. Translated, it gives CASRHDRRSGNTIYF.

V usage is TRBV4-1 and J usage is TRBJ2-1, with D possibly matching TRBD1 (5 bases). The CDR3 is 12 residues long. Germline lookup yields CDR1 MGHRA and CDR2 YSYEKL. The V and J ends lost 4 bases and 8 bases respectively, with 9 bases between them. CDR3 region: CASSPPRDEQFF. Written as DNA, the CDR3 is TGCGCCAGCAGCCCCCCCAGGGATGAGCAGTTCTTC.

CDR3 sequence (DNA): TGTGCCAGCAGCCCGCGGACAGGGGGTGATAATGAGCAGTTCTTC. Translating it yields CASSPRTGGDNEQFF. V is TRBV9 and J is TRBJ2-1; the match to TRBD1 covers 10 bases. Trimming at V came to 4 bases and at J to 7 bases, leaving 8 bases not matched to a gene. This CDR3 is built from 15 residues. The germline CDR1 and CDR2 sequences are SGDLS and YYNGEE. The variable domain in full, with the rest retrieved from reference TRBV9 and TRBJ2-1, is DSGVTQTPKHLITATGQRVTLRCSPRSGDLSVYWYQQSLDQGLQFLIQYYNGEERAKGNILERFSAQQFPDLHSELNLSSLELGDSALYFCASSPRTGGDNEQFFGPGTRLTVL.

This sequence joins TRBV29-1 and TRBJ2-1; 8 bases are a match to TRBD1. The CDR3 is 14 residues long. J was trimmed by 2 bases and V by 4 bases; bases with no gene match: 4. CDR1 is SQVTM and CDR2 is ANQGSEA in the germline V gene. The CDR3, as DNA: TGCAGCGTTGGACAGGGGATGACCTACAATGAGCAGTTCTTC. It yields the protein CSVGQGMTYNEQFF.

The DNA for the CDR3 is TGTGCCAGCCGATTACAGGGGAGGAGTACTGAAGCTTTCTTT. It is translated as CASRLQGRSTEAFF. V and J are TRBV27 and TRBJ1-1; 7 positions match TRBD1. Germline loops: CDR1 MNHEY, CDR2 SMNVEV (reference sequence). The V segment lost 8 bases and the J segment 5 bases; nucleotides outside the gene matches: 11. This CDR3 has 14 residues.

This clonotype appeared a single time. CDR3 residues: CSVLTAANEKLFF. The CDR3 DNA reads TGCAGTGTCCTGACTGCGGCAAATGAAAAACTGTTTTTT. The chain couples TRBV20-1 to TRBJ1-4; D gene uncertain. Germline CDR1 reads DFQATT; CDR2 reads SNEGSKA (reference sequence). CDR3 length equals 13 residues. V was clipped by 7 bases and J by 5 bases, with 14 bases between them.

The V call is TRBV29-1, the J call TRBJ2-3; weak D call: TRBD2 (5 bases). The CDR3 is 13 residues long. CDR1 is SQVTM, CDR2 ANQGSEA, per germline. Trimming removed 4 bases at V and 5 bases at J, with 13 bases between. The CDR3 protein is CSVGGLAGDTQYF. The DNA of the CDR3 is TGCAGCGTTGGCGGGCTAGCCGGAGATACGCAGTATTTT.